The clone carrying this TCR beta chain was counted many times. Its antigen is unknown. This table comes from immunoSEQ multiplex PCR, and its TCRdb copy is limited to in-frame clones, with some not included. The repertoire consists of 40,000 to 65,000 clones, none detected only once. The data are from a study of T cell clonality in common variable immunodeficiency. Study results and caveats: TCRbeta clonality was increased in CVID versus healthy controls.

The source is a person between 18 and 70 years old in good health. Specimen: peripheral blood mononuclear cells.

The CDR3 sequence: CSVTGVGRDEQFF. Incomplete CDR3 DNA: TGCAGCGTGACAGGGGTGGGGCGGGATGAG. The rearrangement uses TRBV29-1 and TRBJ2-1; 8 positions match TRBD1. The read halts 3 residues ahead of the CDR3 end, with the missing end drawn from the germline J gene. This CDR3 has 13 amino acids. The ends lost 6 bases at V and 8 bases at J; junction bases unmatched: 9. From germline, CDR1 is SQVTM and CDR2 ANQGSEA.